Below are 29 T cell receptor beta chains sequenced from a single sample in a study of control samples from healthy donors and cancer patients. Profiled with immunoSEQ multiplex PCR; TCRdb holds only in-frame clones, not every one. The sample carries 60,000 to 75,000 clones, around 85% recorded once. Sequencing input: blood. These receptors originate from a man aged 40-49 years in good health.

The CDR3 here is CASSLLAGGETQYF. In DNA form, the CDR3 reads TGTGCCAGCAGTTTACTAGCGGGAGGAGAGACCCAGTACTTC. The chain uses TRBV6-2 or TRBV6-3 and TRBJ2-5, with TRBD2 matching 12 bases. This CDR3 has 14 residues. Trimming removed 4 bases from V and 4 bases from J; junction bases left unmatched: 1. Germline V gene data show CDR1 as MNHEY and CDR2 as SVGEGT.

This chain uses TRBV15 with TRBJ1-3; D not certain. Germline CDR1 is LNHNV and CDR2 is YYDKDF (reference sequence). The CDR3 covers 15 residues. Trimming stripped 0 bases from V and 0 bases from J, with 6 bases between. The DNA of the CDR3 is TGTGCCACCAGCAGAGAACTAGGCTCTGGAAACACCATATATTTT. This codes for CATSRELGSGNTIYF.

This clone was detected a few times. The V and J genes are TRBV5-8 and TRBJ2-7, with TRBD1 matching 7 bases. Germline assignment: CDR1 SGHTS and CDR2 YDEGEE. The CDR3 length is 16 residues. Losses at the gene ends were 1 base for V and 4 bases for J; bases not matched to a gene: 11. The CDR3 here is CASSLFQGDRVYEQYF. CDR3 bases: TGTGCCAGCAGCTTGTTTCAGGGTGACAGGGTTTACGAGCAGTACTTC.

This clone occurred once. The chain recombines TRBV2 with TRBJ1-5; D unclear. The ends were cut back, 5 bases at V and 3 bases at J, with 11 bases in the middle. Germline-derived CDR1 and CDR2 are SNHLY and FYNNEI. The CDR3 runs to 14 residues. CDR3 DNA sequence: TGTGCCAGCAGTCACGGGGTGAACAATCAGCCCCAGCATTTT. It yields the protein CASSHGVNNQPQHF.

The chain joins TRBV21-1 to TRBJ1-3; the D call in the table, TRBD1, was not verified against the DNA. TRBV21-1 is annotated as a pseudogene. The CDR3 sequence is 15 residues long. CDR3 loop: CASSKYEDRGNTIYF. CDR3 nucleotide sequence: TGTGCCAGCAGCAAATATGAGGACAGGGGAAACACCATATATTTT.

The genes are TRBV5-6 and TRBJ1-2; a possible D gene is TRBD1 (6 bases). Per germline, CDR1 SGHDT and CDR2 YYEEEE. This CDR3 comprises 13 residues. V lost 6 bases and J lost 8, with 17 bases in between. The CDR3 sequence: CASTLDSPNGYTF. CDR3 nucleotide sequence: TGTGCCAGCACCCTGGACAGCCCTAACGGCTACACCTTC. The full variable domain, in which reference TRBV5-6 and TRBJ1-2 provide the parts outside the CDR3, is DAGVTQSPTHLIKTRGQQVTLRCSPKSGHDTVSWYQQALGQGPQFIFQYYEEEERQRGNFPDRFSGHQFPNYSSELNVNALLLGDSALYLCASTLDSPNGYTFGSGTRLTVV.

This chain joins TRBV11-3 and TRBJ2-1, with a tentative D call TRBD2 (5 bases). With 4 bases removed from V and 10 bases from J, the gap between germline ends came to 11 bases. Looked up from germline, CDR1 is SGHNT and CDR2 is YENEEA. The CDR3 runs 12 residues. The chain's CDR3 is CASSSRVGEQFF. The CDR3 nucleotides are TGTGCCAGCAGCTCGAGGGTCGGGGAGCAGTTCTTC.

The J gene is TRBJ2-5, the V gene TRBV27; 9 bases agree with TRBD1. Trimming removed 2 bases from V and 5 bases from J; junction bases left unmatched: 6. Germline V gives CDR1 MNHEY, CDR2 SMNVEV (reference sequence). The CDR3 length is 15 residues. The CDR3 DNA reads as TGTGCCAGCAGTTTAAGGAGACAGGGGGGGGAGACCCAGTACTTC. It yields the protein CASSLRRQGGETQYF.

The chain joins TRBV5-4 to TRBJ2-7; D is unresolved. Trimming took 4 bases from V and 0 from J, leaving 11 bases between them. The CDR3 extends over 14 amino acids. Per the germline V gene, CDR1 is SGHNT and CDR2 is YYREEE (reference sequence). In nucleotides, the CDR3 is TGTGCCAGCAGCACAGACGCTGGCTCCTACGAGCAGTACTTC. Its protein product is CASSTDAGSYEQYF.

The chain has TRBV5-6 and TRBJ2-6; D remains unclear. This CDR3 spans 17 amino acids. Per germline, CDR1 SGHDT and CDR2 YYEEEE. Trimming shortened V by 0 bases and J by 0 bases, and 10 bases separated the two germline ends. Written as DNA, the CDR3 is TGTGCCAGCAGCTTGGGTCACCAAAGCTCTGGGGCCAACGTCCTGACTTTC. As protein: CASSLGHQSSGANVLTF.

The V call is TRBV7-2, the J call TRBJ2-7; TRBD1 matches at 7 bases. Germline lookup yields CDR1 SGHTA and CDR2 FQGNSA. The CDR3 consists of 14 residues. The J segment lost 4 bases and the V segment lost 5 bases, leaving 8 bases of the junction unmatched. DNA of the CDR3: TGTGCCAGCAGCCGGGACAGAAACCGTTACGAGCAGTACTTC. This gives the protein CASSRDRNRYEQYF.

The J gene is TRBJ1-2, the V gene TRBV9, with a possible D match to TRBD1 (6 bases). Trimming pared 4 bases from V and 4 bases from J, leaving 20 bases between. Germline assignment: CDR1 SGDLS and CDR2 YYNGEE. This CDR3 has 16 residues. The CDR3 is CASSSGPRGGGYGYTF. Here the CDR3 DNA reads TGTGCCAGCAGCAGCGGACCGAGGGGGGGTGGCTATGGCTACACCTTC.

The V call is TRBV14, the J call TRBJ1-1, with D unclear. The CDR3 sequence is 12 residues long. Germline assignment: CDR1 SGHDN and CDR2 FVKESK. V dropped 4 bases and J dropped 0 bases, with 3 bases sitting between them. Written as DNA, the CDR3 is TGTGCCAGCAGCCCACTGAACACTGAAGCTTTCTTT. Its translation is CASSPLNTEAFF. Looking up the rest from reference TRBV14 and TRBJ1-1 gives the full variable domain: EAGVTQFPSHSVIEKGQTVTLRCDPISGHDNLYWYRRVMGKEIKFLLHFVKESKQDESGMPNNRFLAERTGGTYSTLKVQPAELEDSGVYFCASSPLNTEAFFGQGTRLTVV.

The rearrangement links TRBV28 to TRBJ2-7; tentatively, D is TRBD1 or TRBD2 (8 bases each). With 4 bases removed from V and 2 bases from J, the gap between germline ends came to 24 bases. Germline CDR1 and CDR2: MDHEN and SYDVKM. CDR3 length: 18 amino acids. The CDR3, as DNA: TGTGCCAGCAGTTCAACGACAGGGGCCGGCGGGAGGACCTACGAGCAGTACTTC. Its translation is CASSSTTGAGGRTYEQYF.

The rearrangement joins TRBV18 to TRBJ2-7; D gene uncertain. V was trimmed by 3 bases and J by 3 bases, leaving 9 bases between them. The germline CDR1 and CDR2 sequences are KGHSH and LQKENI. This CDR3 comprises 13 residues. Here the CDR3 reads CASSPAQNYEQYF. The CDR3 bases are TGTGCCAGCTCACCGGCTCAGAACTACGAGCAGTACTTC.

This clone came up once. The chain uses TRBV4-1 and TRBJ2-2; 10 bases align to TRBD2. The CDR3 is made up of 16 amino acids. Germline V gives CDR1 MGHRA, CDR2 YSYEKL. After removal of 1 base from V and 2 bases from J, the junction contained 1 base not matched to a gene. CDR3 bases: TGCGCCAGCAGCCAAGGGACTAGCGGCAACACCGGGGAGCTGTTTTTT. Translated, it gives CASSQGTSGNTGELFF.

The gene calls are TRBV18 and TRBJ2-5; 7 nucleotides align to TRBD1. There are 15 residues in the CDR3. Germline CDR1 KGHSH, CDR2 LQKENI. J lost 0 bases, V lost 5 bases, and 6 bases had no gene match. The CDR3 coding sequence is TGTGCCAGCTCAGGAAAACAGGGGTACCAAGAGACCCAGTACTTC. Protein product: CASSGKQGYQETQYF. Based on the CDR3 plus reference TRBV18 and TRBJ2-5, the full variable domain is NAGVMQNPRHLVRRRGQEARLRCSPMKGHSHVYWYRQLPEEGLKFMVYLQKENIIDESGMPKERFSAEFPKEGPSILRIQQVVRGDSAAYFCASSGKQGYQETQYFGPGTRLLVL.

The V and J genes are TRBV28 and TRBJ1-5; D remains unclear. Germline V gene sequence: CDR1 MDHEN, CDR2 SYDVKM. The CDR3 runs to 13 residues. Trimming pared 2 bases from V and 6 bases from J, leaving 8 bases between. The CDR3 coding sequence is TGTGCCAGCAGTTTACGGGTTACTCAGCCCCAGCATTTT. This translates into CASSLRVTQPQHF.

The chain carries TRBV3-1 (or the pseudogene TRBV3-2) and TRBJ1-5, with D possibly TRBD1 on 6 matching bases. The CDR3 extends over 14 amino acids. Germline CDR1 LGHDT, CDR2 YNNKEL (reference sequence). Trimming removed 0 bases from V and 6 bases from J, with 9 bases in between. This CDR3 is CASSQDRGGQPQHF. The CDR3 nucleotides are TGTGCCAGCAGCCAAGATAGGGGGGGTCAGCCCCAGCATTTT.

The chain uses TRBV29-1 and TRBJ2-1; D perhaps matches TRBD1 (6 bases). The ends were cut back, 3 bases at V and 4 bases at J, with 10 bases in the middle. Germline V gene data show CDR1 as SQVTM and CDR2 as ANQGSEA. The length of the CDR3 is 13 residues. The CDR3 coding sequence is TGCAGCGTTGATTGGCAGGGGTACAATGAGCAGTTCTTC. As protein: CSVDWQGYNEQFF.

Details on this clone: This could be a read error, since a much larger clone is one nucleotide away. Other DNA sequences in the same sample also yield this CDR3. The chain carries TRBV4-2 and TRBJ2-7; possibly TRBD1 or TRBD2 for D (5 bases each). This CDR3 comprises 14 residues. The V end lost 4 bases, the J end lost 5 bases, and 15 bases lay between the germline ends. Germline CDR1 is LGHNA and CDR2 is YNFKEQ. CDR3: CASSLGTGNDEQYF. CDR3 DNA: TGTGCCAGCAGCCTGGGGACGGGGAACGACGAGCAGTACTTC.

The gene calls are TRBV27 and TRBJ2-5, with unresolved D. Germline CDR1 reads MNHEY; CDR2 reads SMNVEV (reference sequence). The V and J ends lost 5 bases and 1 base respectively, with 2 bases between them. The CDR3 consists of 11 residues. DNA of the CDR3: TGTGCCAGCAGTACCCAAGAGACCCAGTACTTC. Translation gives CASSTQETQYF.

The chain uses TRBV30 and TRBJ1-2; the D is unclear. The CDR3 has 12 amino acids. Germline loops: CDR1 GTSNPN, CDR2 SVGIG (reference sequence). The ends were cut back, 0 bases at V and 2 bases at J, with 4 bases in the middle. CDR3 sequence reads: CAWSVANYGYTF. Written as DNA, the CDR3 is TGTGCCTGGAGTGTGGCCAACTATGGCTACACCTTC.

This rearrangement joins TRBV28 to TRBJ2-5; the D gene is possibly TRBD1 (6 bases). Trimming took off 7 bases at V and 2 bases at J, with 8 bases between the two ends. The V gene's germline CDR1 is MDHEN and CDR2 SYDVKM. CDR3 length: 12 amino acids. DNA of the CDR3: TGTGCCAGCACCACAGGGCAAGAGACCCAGTACTTC. As protein: CASTTGQETQYF.

The chain recombines TRBV5-6 with TRBJ2-3; D unresolved. This CDR3 has 17 residues. The V gene's germline CDR1 is SGHDT and CDR2 YYEEEE. Trimming removed 1 base at V and 4 bases at J, with 19 bases between. CDR3 residues: CASSLRRSGIQADTQYF. The CDR3 DNA sequence: TGTGCCAGCAGCTTGAGGCGGTCTGGGATTCAGGCAGATACGCAGTATTTT.

The chain couples TRBV10-3 to TRBJ2-1; D is undetermined. CDR3 length: 14 residues. Germline CDR1 ENHRY, CDR2 SYGVKD. V was pared by 5 bases and J by 5 bases, with 13 bases between. The CDR3 DNA reads as TGTGCCATCAGTAAGGGCCCGGGTGACAATGAGCAGTTCTTC. Translation: CAISKGPGDNEQFF.

This chain connects TRBV2 to TRBJ2-1; D perhaps matches TRBD1 (6 bases). CDR3 length: 16 residues. Germline CDR1 and CDR2: SNHLY and FYNNEI. Trimming removed 3 bases from V and 5 bases from J, with 17 bases in between. The CDR3 coding sequence is TGTGCCAGCAGTGATAGCTATTGGGGGCTTCACAATGAGCAGTTCTTC. Translation gives CASSDSYWGLHNEQFF.

The V call is TRBV5-6, the J call TRBJ1-5; D is uncertain. The V and J ends lost 1 base and 4 bases respectively, with 9 bases between them. The CDR3 runs 14 residues. Per germline, CDR1 SGHDT and CDR2 YYEEEE. CDR3 DNA sequence: TGTGCCAGCAGCTTGTGGCGTCTGAATCAGCCCCAGCATTTT. As protein: CASSLWRLNQPQHF. Variable domain in full (rest from reference TRBV5-6 and TRBJ1-5): DAGVTQSPTHLIKTRGQQVTLRCSPKSGHDTVSWYQQALGQGPQFIFQYYEEEERQRGNFPDRFSGHQFPNYSSELNVNALLLGDSALYLCASSLWRLNQPQHFGDGTRLSIL.

The J gene is TRBJ2-1, the V gene TRBV27, with 7 bases lining up with TRBD1. Germline trimming cut 5 bases from V and 4 bases from J; bases unmatched to any gene: 11. Germline V gene lookup returns CDR1 MNHEY and CDR2 SMNVEV (reference sequence). The CDR3 length is 16 residues. CDR3 sequence (DNA): TGTGCCAGCAGTCTAACCGGGACAGCTCTTTACAATGAGCAGTTCTTC. Its translation is CASSLTGTALYNEQFF.